This passage covers 30 T cell receptor beta chains from one sample sequenced in a study of human T cells and chemical hapten exposure. TCRdb recomputed calls from the RACE reads with MiXCR, one row per CDR3 protein. The sample holds more than 300,000 distinct CDR3 sequences, around 5% seen once. The time point: pre-sensitization, week 0. Specified treatment: therapeutic diphenylcyclopropenone sensitization with weekly scalp DPC. The starting material was whole blood, obtained in connection with sensitization to the hapten diphenylcyclopropenone (DPC). These receptors originate from a woman under 30 with alopecia areata. Some clones in this sample may be carry-over from other donors' samples.

Ten or more counts support this clonotype. The chain recombines TRBV6-6 with TRBJ1-2; D gene ambiguous. This CDR3 has 12 amino acids. Germline CDR1 reads MNHNY; CDR2 reads SVGAGI (reference sequence). V gave up 2 bases and J gave up 5 bases, with 6 bases separating them. CDR3 loop: CASSYTAYGYTF. Here the CDR3 DNA reads TGTGCCAGCAGTTACACGGCATATGGCTACACCTTC.

This clonotype was seen more than once but under ten times. This chain joins TRBV11-1 and TRBJ2-4; no reliable D call. The germline gives CDR1 SGHAT, CDR2 FQDESV (reference sequence). CDR3 length: 16 residues. Trimming took off 5 bases at V and 8 bases at J, with 22 bases between the two ends. CDR3 region: CASSQLDPDRAHIQYF. CDR3 DNA sequence: TGTGCCAGCAGCCAATTAGACCCTGACCGGGCCCACATTCAGTACTTC.

This clonotype was detected ten times or more. The chain is built from TRBV20-1 and TRBJ2-7, with 10 bases lining up with TRBD2. Germline CDR1 reads DFQATT; CDR2 reads SNEGSKA (reference sequence). The CDR3 totals 13 residues. V lost 5 bases, J lost 4 bases, and 5 bases stayed unmatched. CDR3 DNA sequence: TGCAGTGCTCGTCCGACTAGCGGGTACGAGCAGTACTTC. Its translation is CSARPTSGYEQYF.

The sample holds a few counts of this clonotype. The V call is TRBV6-4, the J call TRBJ2-3, with D possibly matching TRBD2 (6 bases). Per germline, CDR1 MRHNA and CDR2 SNTAGT. The length of the CDR3 is 15 residues. Trimming took 3 bases from V and 8 from J, leaving 18 bases between them. The CDR3 spells CASSEVMGSGATQYF. For the CDR3, the DNA is TGTGCCAGCAGTGAGGTGATGGGTAGCGGAGCTACGCAGTATTTT.

This clonotype appeared many times. This chain uses TRBV7-9 with TRBJ2-3, with TRBD1 matching 9 bases. This CDR3 spans 16 amino acids. Germline-derived CDR1 and CDR2 are SEHNR and FQNEAQ (reference sequence). Trimming removed 4 bases from V and 2 bases from J; junction bases left unmatched: 7. The CDR3 here is CASSYRTGASTDTQYF. CDR3 in DNA: TGTGCCAGCAGCTACCGGACAGGGGCTTCCACAGATACGCAGTATTTT.

The table lists this clonotype with many counts. This chain uses TRBV5-6 with TRBJ1-2; 8 nucleotides agree with TRBD1. This CDR3 contains 18 residues. V shed 0 bases, J shed 4 bases, and the junction held 14 bases outside the gene matches. Germline-derived CDR1 and CDR2 are SGHDT and YYEEEE. The CDR3 DNA reads as TGTGCCAGCAGCTTGGCCCGGCCAGGGGGCCTCTCATCCTATGGCTACACCTTC. It is translated as CASSLARPGGLSSYGYTF.

In this sample, this clonotype turned up a few times. The CDR3, as DNA: TGCAGTGCTAGTCCCATAGAAACCTACGAGCAGTACTTC. Its protein product is CSASPIETYEQYF. The genes are TRBV20-1 and TRBJ2-7; D remains unclear. This CDR3 is 13 amino acids long. The germline V gene encodes CDR1 DFQATT and CDR2 SNEGSKA (reference sequence). Trimming took 3 bases from V and 2 from J, leaving 11 bases between them.

This clonotype was seen more than once but under ten times. This chain links TRBV5-1 with TRBJ2-3; TRBD1 agrees at 11 bases. This CDR3 is 15 amino acids long. Germline trimming cut 3 bases from V and 5 bases from J; bases unmatched to any gene: 5. Germline V gives CDR1 SGHRS, CDR2 YFSETQ. CDR3 nucleotides: TGCGCCAGCAGCTCGGGACAGGGGGTAATAGATACGCAGTATTTT. Protein sequence: CASSSGQGVIDTQYF.

In its sample, this clonotype was seen many times. The rearrangement links TRBV20-1 to TRBJ1-2, with a tentative D call TRBD1 (6 bases). This CDR3 contains 13 residues. Trimming cost V 6 bases and J 3 bases, with 14 bases left between them. Per germline, CDR1 DFQATT and CDR2 SNEGSKA (reference sequence). CDR3 sequence: CSAVNREDYGYTF. Written as DNA, the CDR3 is TGCAGTGCCGTGAACAGGGAAGACTATGGCTACACCTTC.

This clonotype showed up just a few times. The chain uses TRBV5-1 and TRBJ2-5; 12 nucleotides agree with TRBD2. The CDR3 extends over 16 amino acids. CDR1 and CDR2 from the germline V gene are SGHRS and YFSETQ. V dropped 2 bases and J dropped 1; count of bases not matched to a gene: 3. The CDR3, as DNA: TGCGCCAGCAGCTTATCGGGACTAGCGGGCCAAGAGACCCAGTACTTC. This codes for CASSLSGLAGQETQYF.

This clonotype was picked up many times. An end of the junction differs from the germline gene, which may be a read error. The chain is built from TRBV28 and TRBJ2-4, with D possibly TRBD1 on 5 matching bases. CDR1 MDHEN and CDR2 SYDVKM come from the germline V gene. CDR3 size: 11 residues. The CDR3 loop reads CASSGRGPEDF. The CDR3 nucleotides read TGTGCCAGCAGTGGAAGGGGCCCCGAGGACTTC.

This clonotype turned up a few times. The chain links TRBV6-6 to TRBJ1-1, with 7 positions matching TRBD1. This CDR3 spans 14 amino acids. Germline values: CDR1 MNHNY, CDR2 SVGAGI (reference sequence). With 4 bases clipped from V and 2 bases from J, the junction kept 4 bases outside the gene matches. The CDR3 loop reads CASSSTGANTEAFF. The CDR3 DNA sequence: TGTGCCAGCAGTTCCACAGGGGCTAACACTGAAGCTTTCTTT.

V and J are TRBV9 and TRBJ2-5; 7 nucleotides match TRBD1. CDR1 SGDLS and CDR2 YYNGEE come from the germline V gene. The CDR3 is made up of 15 amino acids. Germline trimming cut 6 bases from V and 0 bases from J; bases unmatched to any gene: 8. The DNA for the CDR3 is TGTGCCAGCACCGACAGGGACCGGTACCAAGAGACCCAGTACTTC. It codes for CASTDRDRYQETQYF. Looking up the rest from reference TRBV9 and TRBJ2-5 gives the full variable domain: DSGVTQTPKHLITATGQRVTLRCSPRSGDLSVYWYQQSLDQGLQFLIQYYNGEERAKGNILERFSAQQFPDLHSELNLSSLELGDSALYFCASTDRDRYQETQYFGPGTRLLVL.

This clonotype occurred many times. The V gene is TRBV7-8, the J gene TRBJ1-5, with D perhaps TRBD1 (6 bases). The CDR3 sequence is 14 residues long. V lost 5 bases and J lost 9, with 17 bases in between. Germline V CDR1 and CDR2: SGHVS, FQNEAQ. The CDR3 sequence is CASSATGTVRPQHF. CDR3 nucleotides: TGTGCCAGCAGCGCGACAGGTACGGTTCGGCCCCAGCATTTT.

The chain joins TRBV18 to TRBJ1-5, with D unresolved. CDR1 and CDR2 from the germline V gene are KGHSH and LQKENI. V was pared by 5 bases and J by 3 bases, with 11 bases between. This CDR3 is 14 amino acids long. The CDR3 region is CASSRAGDNQPQHF. In DNA, the CDR3 is TGTGCCAGCTCAAGGGCAGGAGACAATCAGCCCCAGCATTTT.

This clonotype was detected many times. The J gene is TRBJ1-2, the V gene TRBV6-5, with 10 positions matching TRBD1. From germline, CDR1 is MNHEY and CDR2 SVGAGI. The CDR3 is made up of 15 amino acids. The V and J ends lost 6 bases and 5 bases, in that order; junction bases with no gene match: 9. The CDR3 DNA reads TGTGCCAGCAGCCGACACGGACAGGGGGGATATGGCTACACCTTC. Protein product: CASSRHGQGGYGYTF.

This clonotype has more than one count but fewer than ten. This chain joins TRBV4-1 and TRBJ2-5; 8 nucleotides match TRBD2. The CDR3 is 19 residues long. The ends lost 1 base at V and 0 bases at J; junction bases unmatched: 13. CDR1 is MGHRA and CDR2 is YSYEKL in the germline V gene. CDR3 sequence (DNA): TGCGCCAGCAGCCAAGCGGGGCCTGGTAGCGGGGTTAACCAAGAGACCCAGTACTTC. This sequence encodes CASSQAGPGSGVNQETQYF.

The CDR3 loop reads CASSMARDSQETQYF. CDR3 nucleotides: TGCGCCAGCAGCATGGCCCGGGACAGTCAAGAGACCCAGTACTTC. The chain links TRBV5-1 to TRBJ2-5; 7 bases match TRBD1. Germline V lookup: CDR1 SGHRS, CDR2 YFSETQ. This CDR3 is built from 15 residues. After removal of 4 bases from V and 2 bases from J, the junction contained 8 bases not matched to a gene.

This clonotype occurred many times. This sequence joins TRBV10-3 and TRBJ2-5, with D perhaps given as TRBD1 or TRBD2 (5 bases each). The germline gives CDR1 ENHRY, CDR2 SYGVKD. Trimming cost V 0 bases and J 7 bases, with 6 bases left between them. This CDR3 region has 12 residues. This chain's CDR3 is CAISESRGTQYF. In DNA form, the CDR3 reads TGTGCCATCAGTGAGTCGAGGGGGACCCAGTACTTC.

This clonotype came up many times. The rearrangement joins TRBV7-6 to TRBJ1-2; no firm D call. The CDR3 contains 16 residues. V was trimmed by 5 bases and J by 2 bases, leaving 18 bases between them. In germline, CDR1 is SGHVS, CDR2 FNYEAQ. The CDR3 region is CASSPSLRVPNYGYTF. CDR3 in DNA: TGTGCCAGCAGCCCCAGTCTCAGAGTACCAAACTATGGCTACACCTTC.

To note about this clonotype: A much larger clone differs from this one at a single base, so this may be a read error. The genes are TRBV24-1 and TRBJ2-3; 8 bases fit TRBD1. The length of the CDR3 is 14 residues. Per the germline V gene, CDR1 is KGHDR and CDR2 is SFDVKD. The ends lost 9 bases at V and 4 bases at J; junction bases unmatched: 8. The CDR3 loop is CATGGDRSADTQYF. The DNA for the CDR3 is TGTGCCACCGGCGGGGACAGGAGCGCAGATACGCAGTATTTT.

There are many counts of this clonotype. V is TRBV20-1 and J is TRBJ2-7, with a weak D call TRBD2 (5 bases). Germline V CDR1 and CDR2: DFQATT, SNEGSKA (reference sequence). The ends were cut back, 5 bases at V and 2 bases at J, with 19 bases in the middle. This CDR3 has 15 residues. The CDR3 DNA is TGCAGTGCTGCGAAGACCGGGATTCCTGCCTACGAGCAGTACTTC. Amino acid sequence: CSAAKTGIPAYEQYF.

This clonotype showed up just a few times. The chain recombines TRBV4-2 with TRBJ2-3, with D tentatively TRBD2 (5 bases). In germline, CDR1 is LGHNA, CDR2 YNFKEQ. Trimming stripped 4 bases from V and 4 bases from J, with 15 bases between. The CDR3 loop spans 15 amino acids. The CDR3 nucleotides are TGTGCCAGCAGCCGGTCGCTAGCATCCGCAGATACGCAGTATTTT. It yields the protein CASSRSLASADTQYF.

This clonotype appeared a few times. The chain links TRBV21-1 to TRBJ1-2. TRBV21-1 is a pseudogene locus. This CDR3 spans 12 amino acids. The CDR3: CAGTPFNYGYTF. CDR3 DNA: TGTGCCGGAACCCCATTTAACTATGGCTACACCTTC.

This clonotype was counted between two and nine times. This chain connects TRBV29-1 to TRBJ2-1; D is undetermined. Between the trimmed V and J ends, which lost 4 bases and 8 bases, there was a span of 12 bases. The CDR3 is 12 amino acids. The V gene's germline CDR1 is SQVTM and CDR2 ANQGSEA. In DNA form, the CDR3 reads TGCAGCGTTGTGTGGAGCTTCGATGAGCAGTTCTTC. Its protein is CSVVWSFDEQFF.

This clonotype was detected many times. V gene TRBV4-1 combines with J gene TRBJ1-1, with no clear D. Trimming took off 1 base at V and 1 base at J, with 10 bases between the two ends. Germline V CDR1 and CDR2: MGHRA, YSYEKL. The CDR3 runs to 15 residues. The CDR3 region is CASSQADRKNTEAFF. The CDR3 DNA sequence: TGCGCCAGCAGCCAAGCCGACCGTAAGAACACTGAAGCTTTCTTT.

V usage is TRBV20-1 and J usage is TRBJ2-7; 10 nucleotides line up with TRBD2. The CDR3 loop spans 13 amino acids. CDR1 is DFQATT and CDR2 is SNEGSKA in the germline V gene (reference sequence). In DNA form, the CDR3 reads TGCGGTGGACAACTAGCGGGGTGGAACGAGCAGTACTTC. This codes for CGGQLAGWNEQYF.

This clonotype was found a few times. CDR3 sequence (DNA): TGTGCCAGCTCACCGACGCAGGGGGAAGCTTTCTTT. Its protein is CASSPTQGEAFF. The chain joins TRBV18 to TRBJ1-1; D is perhaps TRBD1 (6 bases). This CDR3 contains 12 residues. The germline V and J ends were trimmed by 3 bases and 8 bases, with 10 bases remaining between them. The germline V gene encodes CDR1 KGHSH and CDR2 LQKENI.

This clonotype was seen many times. The chain combines TRBV4-3 with TRBJ2-5; 9 bases line up with TRBD2. V trimming: 0 bases; J trimming: 4 bases; junction bases outside the gene matches: 9. This CDR3 region has 17 residues. Germline V gene lookup returns CDR1 LGHNA and CDR2 YSLEER. The CDR3 loop is CASSQDLGGGARETQYF. The CDR3 DNA sequence: TGCGCCAGCAGCCAAGATCTAGGCGGGGGGGCGAGAGAGACCCAGTACTTC.

The chain combines TRBV18 with TRBJ1-4, with D unclear. The germline CDR1 and CDR2 sequences are KGHSH and LQKENI. The CDR3 covers 15 residues. Trimming shortened V by 2 bases and J by 3 bases, and 10 bases separated the two germline ends. CDR3 amino acids: CASSPSTEANEKLFF. CDR3 bases: TGTGCCAGCTCACCATCGACGGAAGCTAATGAAAAACTGTTTTTT.